One and the same sample provided the 13 T cell receptor beta chains below, sequenced in a study of T cell repertoires in cytomegalovirus infection. In TCRdb, the reads were re-called with MiXCR into one record per CDR3 protein. The table lists 900,000 to 950,000 distinct CDR3 sequences, around 32% of them singletons, with under 15% in the top ten. These receptors' targets are unknown. The material sequenced was cultured CD8+ T cells from PBMCs, taken from culture after CMV antigen stimulation. These receptors were collected from a human donor in good health (CMV status not recorded). Some clones in this sample may be carry-over from other donors' samples.

Many counts were recorded for this clonotype. The V call is TRBV6-1, the J call TRBJ2-7; 7 positions match TRBD1. CDR3 length equals 14 residues. The J segment lost 2 bases and the V segment lost 7 bases, leaving 8 bases of the junction unmatched. Germline V lookup: CDR1 MNHNS, CDR2 SASEGT. The CDR3 region is CASTSDRAPYEQYV. The CDR3, as DNA: TGTGCCAGCACCTCAGACAGGGCGCCCTACGAGCAGTACGTC.

J is TRBJ2-7 and V is TRBV4-1; 7 positions match TRBD1. Germline assignment: CDR1 MGHRA and CDR2 YSYEKL. J was trimmed by 1 base and V by 0 bases; bases with no gene match: 3. This CDR3 is 15 amino acids long. The CDR3 coding sequence is TGCGCCAGCAGCCAAGAGCCAGGGGGTTCCTACGAGCAGTACTTC. Translation gives CASSQEPGGSYEQYF.

This clonotype was observed at least ten times. The chain's CDR3 is CASRGQGDPQETQYF. In DNA form, the CDR3 reads TGTGCCAGCAGGGGACAGGGGGACCCCCAAGAGACCCAGTACTTC. V is TRBV7-6 and J is TRBJ2-5, with 11 bases fitting TRBD1. The germline CDR1 and CDR2 sequences are SGHVS and FNYEAQ. The V gene end was trimmed by 6 bases and the J gene end by 1 base; junction bases not matched to a gene: 4. This CDR3 has 15 residues.

This clonotype was detected only a few times. The rearrangement joins TRBV20-1 to TRBJ1-2; TRBD1 matches at 11 bases. Germline CDR1 DFQATT, CDR2 SNEGSKA (reference sequence). The CDR3 loop spans 13 amino acids. V shed 5 bases, J shed 6 bases, and the junction held 5 bases outside the gene matches. As DNA, the CDR3 is TGCAGTGCTTTGGACAGGGGGCGAGATGGCTACACCTTC. It translates to CSALDRGRDGYTF.

This clonotype was picked up many times. The chain is built from TRBV7-9 and TRBJ2-5; D ambiguous. The germline CDR1 and CDR2 sequences are SEHNR and FQNEAQ (reference sequence). Trimming cost V 4 bases and J 6 bases, with 12 bases left between them. There are 13 residues in the CDR3. The DNA of the CDR3 is TGTGCCAGCAGCTGGCCGGGCCGGAAGACCCAGTACTTC. As protein: CASSWPGRKTQYF.

The count of this clonotype is one. The chain links TRBV20-1 to TRBJ1-4; D might be TRBD1 (5 bases). From germline, CDR1 is DFQATT and CDR2 SNEGSKA (reference sequence). The CDR3 runs 13 residues. The V and J ends lost 2 bases and 2 bases respectively, with 6 bases between them. The CDR3 DNA is TGCAGTGCTAGATCAGGGACTAATGAAAAACTGTTTTTT. Protein product: CSARSGTNEKLFF.

This chain links TRBV5-4 with TRBJ2-1, with 9 bases that match TRBD1. Per the germline V gene, CDR1 is SGHNT and CDR2 is YYREEE (reference sequence). The ends lost 6 bases at V and 8 bases at J; junction bases unmatched: 6. CDR3 length: 13 amino acids. The CDR3 DNA reads as TGTGCCAGCATCGGACAGGGGAAGGATGAGCAGTTCTTC. This sequence encodes CASIGQGKDEQFF.

Many counts were recorded for this clonotype. The chain joins TRBV7-2 to TRBJ2-7, with D hard to call. The CDR3 contains 14 residues. V dropped 5 bases and J dropped 3 bases, with 14 bases sitting between them. Per the germline V gene, CDR1 is SGHTA and CDR2 is FQGNSA. The CDR3 loop is CASSPGPMSYEQYV. Written as DNA, the CDR3 is TGTGCCAGCAGCCCCGGCCCCATGAGCTACGAGCAGTACGTC.

This clonotype was detected only once. Since a much larger clone is just one base distant, this may be a read error. The CDR3 coding sequence is TGTGTCAGCAGCCCTAGCGGGTCGTCCACAGATACGCAGTATTTT. Translation: CVSSPSGSSTDTQYF. The V gene is TRBV7-6, the J gene TRBJ2-3; 8 nucleotides align to TRBD2. There are 15 residues in the CDR3. The V gene's germline CDR1 is SGHVS and CDR2 FNYEAQ.

This clonotype occurred a few times. For the CDR3, the DNA is TGTGCCAGCAGTCGGACTAGCGTCCAAGAGACCCAGTACTTC. This sequence encodes CASSRTSVQETQYF. The chain is built from TRBV6-2 or TRBV6-3 and TRBJ2-5; 9 nucleotides agree with TRBD2. V gave up 5 bases and J gave up 1 base; unmatched junction bases: 2. In germline, CDR1 is MNHEY, CDR2 SVGEGT. The CDR3 spans 14 residues.

The V gene is TRBV7-6, the J gene TRBJ1-6; no clear D gene. CDR3 length: 15 amino acids. Per germline, CDR1 SGHVS and CDR2 FNYEAQ. The ends were cut back, 5 bases at V and 4 bases at J, with 12 bases in the middle. This chain's CDR3 is CASSGYDPYNSPLHF. DNA of the CDR3: TGTGCCAGCAGCGGATATGACCCGTATAATTCACCCCTCCACTTT. Using reference TRBV7-6 and TRBJ1-6 for the parts outside the CDR3, the full variable domain is GAGVSQSPRYKVTKRGQDVALRCDPISGHVSLYWYRQALGQGPEFLTYFNYEAQQDKSGLPNDRFSAERPEGSISTLTIQRTEQRDSAMYRCASSGYDPYNSPLHFGNGTRLTVT.

This clonotype was detected a few times. The chain is built from TRBV6-5 and TRBJ2-2, with a weak D call TRBD1 (6 bases). CDR3 size: 14 residues. V was pared by 0 bases and J by 8 bases, with 10 bases between. Germline CDR1 and CDR2: MNHEY and SVGAGI. CDR3 sequence (DNA): TGTGCCAGCAGTTACTCTGGGGGCAAAGGGGAGCTGTTTTTT. This sequence encodes CASSYSGGKGELFF.

In regard to this clonotype: Since a much larger clone is just one base distant, this may be a read error. V usage is TRBV7-2 and J usage is TRBJ2-7; D is undetermined. The length of the CDR3 is 16 residues. Germline V gene sequence: CDR1 SGHTA, CDR2 FQGNSA. V lost 5 bases and J lost 4, with 21 bases in between. The CDR3, as DNA: TGTGCCAGCAGCCCCAACCGGACCAGCGTTCGGTACGAGCAGTACTTC. Amino acid sequence: CASSPNRTSVRYEQYF.